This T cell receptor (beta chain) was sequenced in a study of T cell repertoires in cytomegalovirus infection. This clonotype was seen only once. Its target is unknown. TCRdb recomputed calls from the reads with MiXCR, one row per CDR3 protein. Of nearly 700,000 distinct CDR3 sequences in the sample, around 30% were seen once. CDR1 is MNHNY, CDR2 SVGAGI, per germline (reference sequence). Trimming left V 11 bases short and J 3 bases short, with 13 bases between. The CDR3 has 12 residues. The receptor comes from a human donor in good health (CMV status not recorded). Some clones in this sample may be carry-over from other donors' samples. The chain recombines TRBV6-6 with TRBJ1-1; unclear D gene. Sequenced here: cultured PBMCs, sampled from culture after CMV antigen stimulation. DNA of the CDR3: TGTGCCGCCACCGTCCCCCACACTGAAGCTTTCTTT. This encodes CAATVPHTEAFF.